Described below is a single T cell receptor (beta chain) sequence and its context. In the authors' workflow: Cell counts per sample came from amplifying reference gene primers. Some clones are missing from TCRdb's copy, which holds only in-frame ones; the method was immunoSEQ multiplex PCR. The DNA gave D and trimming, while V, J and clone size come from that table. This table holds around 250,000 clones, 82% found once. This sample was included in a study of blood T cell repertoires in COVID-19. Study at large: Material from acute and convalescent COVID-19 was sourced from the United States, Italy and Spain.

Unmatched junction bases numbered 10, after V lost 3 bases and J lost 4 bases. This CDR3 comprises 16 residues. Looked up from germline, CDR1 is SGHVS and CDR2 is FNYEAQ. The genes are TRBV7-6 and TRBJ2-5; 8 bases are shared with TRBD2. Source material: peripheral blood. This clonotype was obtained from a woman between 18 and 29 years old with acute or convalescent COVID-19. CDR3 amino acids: CASSFTGGLAGETQYF. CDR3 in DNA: TGTGCCAGCAGCTTCACCGGCGGGCTAGCGGGAGAGACCCAGTACTTC.